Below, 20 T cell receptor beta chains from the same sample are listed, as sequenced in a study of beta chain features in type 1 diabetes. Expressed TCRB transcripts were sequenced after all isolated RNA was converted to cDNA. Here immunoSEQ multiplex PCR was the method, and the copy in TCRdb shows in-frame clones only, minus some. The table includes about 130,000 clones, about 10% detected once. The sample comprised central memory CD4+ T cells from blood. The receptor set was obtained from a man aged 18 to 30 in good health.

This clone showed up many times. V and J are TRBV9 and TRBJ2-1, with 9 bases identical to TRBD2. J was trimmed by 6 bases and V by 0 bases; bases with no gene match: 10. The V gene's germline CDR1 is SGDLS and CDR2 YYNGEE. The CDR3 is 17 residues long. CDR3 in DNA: TGTGCCAGCAGCGTAGTCAGTAGCGGGGGTCGGGGCAATGAGCAGTTCTTC. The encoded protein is CASSVVSSGGRGNEQFF.

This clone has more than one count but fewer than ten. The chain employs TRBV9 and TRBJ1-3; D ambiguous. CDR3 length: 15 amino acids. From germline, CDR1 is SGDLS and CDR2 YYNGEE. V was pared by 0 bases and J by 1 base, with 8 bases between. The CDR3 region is CASSVDPLSGNTIYF. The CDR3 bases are TGTGCCAGCAGCGTAGATCCCCTTTCTGGAAACACCATATATTTT.

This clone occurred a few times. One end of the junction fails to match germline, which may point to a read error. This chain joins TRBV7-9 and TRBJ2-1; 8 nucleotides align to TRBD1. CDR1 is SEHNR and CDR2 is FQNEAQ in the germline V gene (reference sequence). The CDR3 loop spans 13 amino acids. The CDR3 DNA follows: TGTGCCAGCAGCTCACAACAGGTGGACAGGGAACTCTTC. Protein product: CASSSQQVDRELF.

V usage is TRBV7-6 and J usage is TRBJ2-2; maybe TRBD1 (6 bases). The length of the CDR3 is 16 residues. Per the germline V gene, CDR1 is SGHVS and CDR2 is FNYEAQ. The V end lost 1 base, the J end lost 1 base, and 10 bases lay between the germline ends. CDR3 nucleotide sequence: TGTGCCAGCAGCTTAGGGGCAGGGGAGAACACCGGGGAGCTGTTTTTT. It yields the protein CASSLGAGENTGELFF.

For the CDR3, the DNA is TGTGCCAGCAGCGGGAGGAGGGACTATGGCTACACCTTC. Translated, it gives CASSGRRDYGYTF. This chain uses TRBV7-2 with TRBJ1-2; no clear D gene. This CDR3 has 13 residues. The V and J ends lost 5 bases and 3 bases respectively, with 10 bases between them. Germline lookup yields CDR1 SGHTA and CDR2 FQGNSA.

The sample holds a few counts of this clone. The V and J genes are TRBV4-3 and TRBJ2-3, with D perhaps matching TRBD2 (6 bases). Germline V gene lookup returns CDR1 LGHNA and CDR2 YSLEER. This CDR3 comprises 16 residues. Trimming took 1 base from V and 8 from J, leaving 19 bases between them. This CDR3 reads CASSQGAGAEGGTQYF. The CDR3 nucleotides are TGCGCCAGCAGCCAAGGCGCTGGGGCCGAGGGAGGTACGCAGTATTTT.

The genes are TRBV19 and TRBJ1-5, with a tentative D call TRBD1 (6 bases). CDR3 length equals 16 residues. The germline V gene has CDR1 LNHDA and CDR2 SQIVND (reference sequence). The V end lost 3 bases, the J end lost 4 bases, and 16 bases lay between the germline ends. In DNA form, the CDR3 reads TGTGCCAGTAGTATGGGGAGACAGAGGGGGAATCAGCCCCAGCATTTT. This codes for CASSMGRQRGNQPQHF.

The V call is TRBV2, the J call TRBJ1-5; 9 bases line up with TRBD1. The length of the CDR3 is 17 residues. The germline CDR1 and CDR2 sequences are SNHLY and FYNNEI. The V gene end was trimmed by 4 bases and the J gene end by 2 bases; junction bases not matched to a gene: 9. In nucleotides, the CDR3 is TGTGCCAGCAGTGGCCAACAGGGGGCGCGGGGCAATCAGCCCCAGCATTTT. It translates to CASSGQQGARGNQPQHF.

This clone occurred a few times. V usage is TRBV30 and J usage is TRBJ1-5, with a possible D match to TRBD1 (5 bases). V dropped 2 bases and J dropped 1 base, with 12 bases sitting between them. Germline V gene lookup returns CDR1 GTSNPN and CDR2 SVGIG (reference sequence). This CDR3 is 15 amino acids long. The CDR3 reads CAWSWGGESNQPQHF. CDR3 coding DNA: TGTGCCTGGAGTTGGGGAGGGGAGAGCAATCAGCCCCAGCATTTT.

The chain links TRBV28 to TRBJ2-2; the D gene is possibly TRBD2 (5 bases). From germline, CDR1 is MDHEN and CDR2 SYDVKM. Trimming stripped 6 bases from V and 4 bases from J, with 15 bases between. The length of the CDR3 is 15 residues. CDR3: CASSSRGLATGELFF. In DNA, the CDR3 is TGTGCCAGCAGCAGCAGAGGGTTGGCCACCGGGGAGCTGTTTTTT.

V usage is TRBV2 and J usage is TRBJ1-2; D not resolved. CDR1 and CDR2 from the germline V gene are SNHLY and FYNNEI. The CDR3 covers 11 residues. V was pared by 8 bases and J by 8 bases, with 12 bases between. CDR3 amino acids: CASWARSGYTF. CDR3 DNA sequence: TGTGCCAGCTGGGCCCGGTCGGGCTACACCTTC.

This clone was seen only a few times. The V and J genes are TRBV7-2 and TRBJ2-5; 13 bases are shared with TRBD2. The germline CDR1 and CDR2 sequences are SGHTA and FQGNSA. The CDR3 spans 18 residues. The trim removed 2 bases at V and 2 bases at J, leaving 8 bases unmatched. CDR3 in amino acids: CASSLLPGTSGDQETQYF. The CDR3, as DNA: TGTGCCAGCAGCTTATTGCCCGGGACTAGCGGGGATCAAGAGACCCAGTACTTC.

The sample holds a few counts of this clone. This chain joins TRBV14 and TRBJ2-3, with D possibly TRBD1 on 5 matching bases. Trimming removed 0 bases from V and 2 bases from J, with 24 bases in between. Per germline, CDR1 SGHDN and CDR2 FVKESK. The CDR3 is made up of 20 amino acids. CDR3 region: CASSQDHRQWTSGHTDTQYF. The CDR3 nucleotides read TGTGCCAGCAGCCAAGATCATCGACAGTGGACCTCTGGGCACACAGATACGCAGTATTTT.

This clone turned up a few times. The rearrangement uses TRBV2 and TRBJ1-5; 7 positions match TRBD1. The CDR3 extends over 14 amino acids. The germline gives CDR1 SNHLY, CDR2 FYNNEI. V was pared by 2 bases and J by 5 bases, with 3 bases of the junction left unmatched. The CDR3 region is CASSEQGGHQPQHF. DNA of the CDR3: TGTGCCAGCAGTGAACAGGGGGGCCATCAGCCCCAGCATTTT. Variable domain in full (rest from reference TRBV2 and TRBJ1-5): EPEVTQTPSHQVTQMGQEVILRCVPISNHLYFYWYRQILGQKVEFLVSFYNNEISEKSEIFDDQFSVERPDGSNFTLKIRSTKLEDSAMYFCASSEQGGHQPQHFGDGTRLSIL.

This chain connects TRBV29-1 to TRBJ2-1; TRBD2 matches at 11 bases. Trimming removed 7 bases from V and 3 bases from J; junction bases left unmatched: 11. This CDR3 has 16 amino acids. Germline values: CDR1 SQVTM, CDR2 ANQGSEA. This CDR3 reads CSAQTNGLAGYNEQFF. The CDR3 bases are TGCAGCGCTCAAACCAACGGACTAGCGGGCTACAATGAGCAGTTCTTC.

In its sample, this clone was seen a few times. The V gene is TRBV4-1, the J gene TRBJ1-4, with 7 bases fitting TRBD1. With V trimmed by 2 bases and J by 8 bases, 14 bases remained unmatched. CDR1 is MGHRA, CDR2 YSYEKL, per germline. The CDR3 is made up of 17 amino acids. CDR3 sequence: CASSQPRIGTVGEKLFF. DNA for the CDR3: TGCGCCAGCAGCCAACCGAGAATCGGGACAGTGGGGGAAAAACTGTTTTTT.

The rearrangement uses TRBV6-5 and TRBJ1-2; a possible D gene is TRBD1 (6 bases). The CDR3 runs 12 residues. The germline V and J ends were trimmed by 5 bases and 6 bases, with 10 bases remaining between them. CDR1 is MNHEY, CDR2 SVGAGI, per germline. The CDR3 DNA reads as TGTGCCAGCAGTCGAAGGACAGATGGCTACACCTTC. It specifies CASSRRTDGYTF.

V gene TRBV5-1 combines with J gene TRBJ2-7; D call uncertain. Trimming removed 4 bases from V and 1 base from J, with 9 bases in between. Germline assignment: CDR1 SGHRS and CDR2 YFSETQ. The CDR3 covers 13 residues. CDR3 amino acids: CASSHPGSYEQYF. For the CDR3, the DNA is TGCGCCAGCAGCCATCCAGGTTCCTACGAGCAGTACTTC.

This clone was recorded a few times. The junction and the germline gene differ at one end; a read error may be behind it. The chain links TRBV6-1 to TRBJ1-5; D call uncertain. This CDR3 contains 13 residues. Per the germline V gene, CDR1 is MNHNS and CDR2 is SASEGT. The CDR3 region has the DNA TGTGCCATCAGTGAAGTCGGCAATCAGCCCCAGCATTTT. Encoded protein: CAISEVGNQPQHF.

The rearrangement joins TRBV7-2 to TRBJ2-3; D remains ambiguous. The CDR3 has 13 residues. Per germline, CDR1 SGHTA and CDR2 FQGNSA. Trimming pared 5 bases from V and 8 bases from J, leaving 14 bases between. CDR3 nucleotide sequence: TGTGCCAGCAGCCTAGAGGTAGCTGGTACGCAGTATTTT. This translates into CASSLEVAGTQYF. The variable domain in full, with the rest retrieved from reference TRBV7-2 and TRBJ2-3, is GAGVSQSPSNKVTEKGKDVELRCDPISGHTALYWYRQSLGQGLEFLIYFQGNSAPDKSGLPSDRFSAERTGGSVSTLTIQRTQQEDSAVYLCASSLEVAGTQYFGPGTRLTVL.